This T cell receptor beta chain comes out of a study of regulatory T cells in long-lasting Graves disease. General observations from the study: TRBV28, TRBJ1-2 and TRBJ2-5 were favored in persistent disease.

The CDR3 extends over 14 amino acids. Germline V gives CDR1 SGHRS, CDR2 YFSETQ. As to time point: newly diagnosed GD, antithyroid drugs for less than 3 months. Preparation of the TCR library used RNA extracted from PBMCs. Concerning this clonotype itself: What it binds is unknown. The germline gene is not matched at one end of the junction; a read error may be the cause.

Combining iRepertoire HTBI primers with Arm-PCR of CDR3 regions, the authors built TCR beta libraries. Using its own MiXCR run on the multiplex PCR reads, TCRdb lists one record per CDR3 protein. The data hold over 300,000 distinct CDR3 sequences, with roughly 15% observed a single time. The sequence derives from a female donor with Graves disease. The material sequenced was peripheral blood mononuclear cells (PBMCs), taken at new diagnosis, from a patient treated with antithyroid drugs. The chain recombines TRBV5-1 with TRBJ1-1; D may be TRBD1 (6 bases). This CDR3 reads CASGAQGVNTEAFF. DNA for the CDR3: TGTGCCAGCGGCGCACAGGGTGTGAACACAGAAGCTTTCTTT. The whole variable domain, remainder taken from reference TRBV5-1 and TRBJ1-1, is KAGVTQTPRYLIKTRGQQVTLSCSPISGHRSVSWYQQTPGQGLQFLFEYFSETQRNKGNFPGRFSGRQFSNSRSEMNVSTLELGDSALYLCASGAQGVNTEAFFGQGTRLTVV.